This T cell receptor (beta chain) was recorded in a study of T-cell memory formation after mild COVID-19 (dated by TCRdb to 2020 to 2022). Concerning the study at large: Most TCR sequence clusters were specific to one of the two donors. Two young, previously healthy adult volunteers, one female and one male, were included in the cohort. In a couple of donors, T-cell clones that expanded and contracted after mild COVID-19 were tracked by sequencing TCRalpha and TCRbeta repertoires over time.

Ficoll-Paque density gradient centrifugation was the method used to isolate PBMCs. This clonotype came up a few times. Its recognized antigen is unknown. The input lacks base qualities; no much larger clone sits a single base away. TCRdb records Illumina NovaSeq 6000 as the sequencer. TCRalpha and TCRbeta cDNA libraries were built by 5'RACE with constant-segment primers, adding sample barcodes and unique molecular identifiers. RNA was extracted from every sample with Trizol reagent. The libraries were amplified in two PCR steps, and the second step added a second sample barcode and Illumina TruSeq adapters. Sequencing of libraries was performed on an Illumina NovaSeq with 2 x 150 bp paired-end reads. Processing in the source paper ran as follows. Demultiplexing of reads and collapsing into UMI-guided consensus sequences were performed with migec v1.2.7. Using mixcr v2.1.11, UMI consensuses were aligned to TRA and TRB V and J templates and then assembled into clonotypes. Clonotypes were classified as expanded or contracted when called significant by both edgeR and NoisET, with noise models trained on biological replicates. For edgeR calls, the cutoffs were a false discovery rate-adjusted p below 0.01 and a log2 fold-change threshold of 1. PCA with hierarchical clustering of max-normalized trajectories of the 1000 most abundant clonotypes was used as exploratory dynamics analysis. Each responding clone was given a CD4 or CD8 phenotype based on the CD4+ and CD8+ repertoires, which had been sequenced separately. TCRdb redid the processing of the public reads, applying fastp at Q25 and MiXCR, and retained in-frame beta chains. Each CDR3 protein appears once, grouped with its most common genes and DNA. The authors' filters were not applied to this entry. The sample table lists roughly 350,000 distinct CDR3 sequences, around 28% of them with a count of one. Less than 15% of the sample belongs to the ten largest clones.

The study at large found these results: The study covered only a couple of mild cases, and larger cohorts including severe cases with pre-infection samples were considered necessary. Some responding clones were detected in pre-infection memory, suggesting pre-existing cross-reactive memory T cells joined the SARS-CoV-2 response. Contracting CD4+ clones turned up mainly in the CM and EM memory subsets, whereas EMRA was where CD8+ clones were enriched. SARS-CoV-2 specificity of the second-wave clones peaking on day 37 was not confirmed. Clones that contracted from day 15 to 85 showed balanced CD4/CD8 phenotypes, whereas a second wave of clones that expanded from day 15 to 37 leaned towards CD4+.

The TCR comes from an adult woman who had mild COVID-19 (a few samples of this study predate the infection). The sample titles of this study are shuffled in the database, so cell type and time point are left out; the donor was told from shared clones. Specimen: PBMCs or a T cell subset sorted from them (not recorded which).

The CDR3 region reads CASSPTADNYEQYF. The DNA sequence follows: TGCGCCAGCAGCCCCACAGCGGACAACTACGAGCAGTACTTC. The chain uses TRBV5-1 and TRBJ2-7; the D segment is perhaps TRBD1 or TRBD2, each sharing 5 matched bases. From cysteine to phenylalanine, the CDR3 is 14 amino acids long. Only CDR3 DNA is held: 42 bases, read in frame from base 1. Looking up the germline V gene yields CDR1 SGHRS and CDR2 YFSETQ. V and J are truncated by 4 bases and 3 bases respectively, leaving an intervening sequence of 14 bases.